This is a list of T cell receptor beta chains from one sample in a study of regulatory T cells in long-lasting Graves disease. TCRdb fed the multiplex PCR reads into MiXCR, producing one record per CDR3 protein. Of 200,000 to 250,000 distinct CDR3 sequences in the sample, roughly 19% were seen once. The sample also formed part of further work on T cells in Graves' hyperthyroidism and ophthalmopathy.

This specimen was peripheral blood mononuclear cells (PBMCs), taken at new diagnosis, from a patient treated with antithyroid drugs. These receptors were collected from a young woman with Graves disease. The CDR3 runs from the conserved cysteine through the conserved F or W. Fields, in order: D gene, V gene, CDR3 length, J gene, clone size, CDR3 DNA, CDR3 protein. A D gene is named only where the DNA matches it firmly. Expanded clones are given a class, and other clones once, few, many or no size at all.

>NA|TRBV2|14|TRBJ1-2|many
TGTGCCAGCAGTAGTAGCAGGGCGAGGTATGGCTACACCTTC
CASSSSRARYGYTF
>NA|TRBV7-2|15|TRBJ2-7|many
TGTGCCAGCAGCTCCCGGGACACTGGTCCGGACGAGCAGTACTTC
CASSSRDTGPDEQYF
>NA|TRBV10-3|12|TRBJ1-2|many
TGTGCCATCAGTAAGACGGACACTCCCTTTACCTTC
CAISKTDTPFTF
>TRBD1|TRBV30|15|TRBJ2-6|NA
TGTGCCGGCGGGACAGGGGGCTCTGGGGCCAACGTCCTGACTTTC
CAGGTGGSGANVLTF
>NA|TRBV30|14|TRBJ1-1|NA
TGTGCCTGGAAGGTGAGGGGTTCGTACACTGAAGCTTCCTTT
CAWKVRGSYTEASF
>NA|TRBV2|14|TRBJ1-2|many
TGTGCCAGCAGTGATCGGGGAGGGAACTATGGCTACACCTTC
CASSDRGGNYGYTF
>NA|TRBV2|15|TRBJ1-1|many
TGTGCCAGCAGGGACCGGGATTTCTCGAACACTGAAGCTTTCTTT
CASRDRDFSNTEAFF
>NA|TRBV27|14|TRBJ1-1|many
TGTGCCAGCAGTTTAAGCGGGGAGAACACTGAAGCTTTCTTT
CASSLSGENTEAFF
>NA|TRBV2|13|TRBJ1-2|many
TGTGCCAGCAATAAGGGGCCCCGGGGAGGCTACACCTTC
CASNKGPRGGYTF
>NA|TRBV5-4|12|TRBJ2-1|many
TGTGCCAGCAGCGGGCGGGGCAATGAGCAGTTCTTC
CASSGRGNEQFF
>NA|TRBV27|15|TRBJ2-7|many
TGTGCCAGCCGGCCGGCTAACCGGATAGGGTACGAGCAGTACTTC
CASRPANRIGYEQYF
>TRBD2|TRBV27|18|TRBJ2-1|many
TGTGCCAGCAGTTTCAGTGGGGGACTAGCGGGAGGGTACAATGAGCAGTTCTTC
CASSFSGGLAGGYNEQFF
>NA|TRBV24-1|15|TRBJ1-2|many
TGTGCCACCAGTGATTCCAGGAACCGTTACTATGGCTACACCTTC
CATSDSRNRYYGYTF
>NA|TRBV28|16|TRBJ1-1|many
TGTGCCAGCAGTTATGGGAGGCGGTTGATGAACACTGAAGCTTTCTTT
CASSYGRRLMNTEAFF
>NA|TRBV19|16|TRBJ2-5|many
TGTGCCAGTAGTATTCGCGACAGGTTTAAGGCCGAGACCCAGTACTTC
CASSIRDRFKAETQYF
>NA|TRBV2|16|TRBJ1-2|many
TGTGCCAGCAGAGGTTCGGGGTGGGTAGGGAACTATGGCTACACCTTC
CASRGSGWVGNYGYTF
>NA|TRBV7-9|16|TRBJ1-1|many
TGTGCCAGCAGCTTAGCTCGTTCACTCATGAACACTGAAGCTTTCTTT
CASSLARSLMNTEAFF
>TRBD1|TRBV6-2/TRBV6-3|14|TRBJ2-5|many
TGTGCCAGTCACAGGGGGGCGTCAGGAGAGACCCAGTACTTC
CASHRGASGETQYF
>NA|TRBV6-5|15|TRBJ2-2|many
TGTGCCAGCAGTTACTCGTGGGGGCAGACCGGGGAGCTGTTTTTT
CASSYSWGQTGELFF
>NA|TRBV29-1|12|TRBJ2-4|many
TGCAGCGCAGGGATAGCCAAAAACATTCAGTACTTC
CSAGIAKNIQYF
>TRBD1|TRBV2|16|TRBJ1-2|many
TGTGCCAGCAGTCCAAGCGGGACAGGGTGGGTCTATGGCTACACCTTC
CASSPSGTGWVYGYTF
>NA|TRBV6-2/TRBV6-3|12|TRBJ2-7|many
TGTGCCAGCAGTAGGCGACTAGGGGAGCAGTACTTC
CASSRRLGEQYF
>TRBD2|TRBV2|15|TRBJ2-3|many
TGTGCCAGCAGCGAAGCGGGGGGGGGCACAGATACGCAGTATTTT
CASSEAGGGTDTQYF
>TRBD2|TRBV3-1|17|TRBJ2-1|many
TGTGCCAGCAGCCAAGAGGGGACTAGCGGGGGTACGAGTGAGCAGTTCTTC
CASSQEGTSGGTSEQFF
>NA|TRBV30|12|TRBJ1-2|many
TGTGCCTGGAGCCCCACCTCGTATGGCTACACCTTC
CAWSPTSYGYTF
>TRBD1|TRBV12-3/TRBV12-4|14|TRBJ1-6|many
TGTGCCAGCAGGCCCGGGACAGGCGTTGCACCCCTCCACTTT
CASRPGTGVAPLHF
>NA|TRBV2|15|TRBJ1-5|NA
TGTGCCAGCAGTGATCCCGGGTTCGGCAATCAGCCCGAGCATTTT
CASSDPGFGNQPEHF
>TRBD1|TRBV28|15|TRBJ1-2|many
TGTGCCAGCAGAACCGGGACAGGGTTGATTCGTGGCTACACCTTC
CASRTGTGLIRGYTF
>NA|TRBV5-1|13|TRBJ2-7|few
TGCGCCAGCAGCCGCGGGACACAGTACGAGCAGTACTTC
CASSRGTQYEQYF
>TRBD1|TRBV11-2|16|TRBJ2-7|NA
TGTGCCAGCAGCTTAGATGGGACAGGGGGAGTACACGAGCAGTACTTC
CASSLDGTGGVHEQYF
>TRBD1|TRBV7-8|13|TRBJ2-1|many
TGTGCCAGCAAGACAGGGGTTTCAAATGAGCAGTTCTTC
CASKTGVSNEQFF
>TRBD1|TRBV11-2|15|TRBJ2-5|many
TGTGCCAGCAGCTTAGTTGGGACAGGGGGGGAGACCCAGTACTTC
CASSLVGTGGETQYF
>NA|TRBV5-5|17|TRBJ2-2|many
TGTGCCAGCAGCCCGAACGACGGAGGAGAAGTCACCGGGGAGCTGTTTTTT
CASSPNDGGEVTGELFF
>TRBD2|TRBV5-6|15|TRBJ2-1|many
TGTGCCAGCAGCTTCTGGACTAGCGGCTACAATGAGCAGTTCTTC
CASSFWTSGYNEQFF
>NA|TRBV4-1|17|TRBJ1-2|many
TGCGCCAGCAGCCAAGTAGGAGAGGAGTCCCCTAACTATGGCTACACCTTC
CASSQVGEESPNYGYTF
>NA|TRBV27|14|TRBJ1-2|many
TGTGCCAGCAGTTTAAGGCATAAGAACTATGGCTACACCTTC
CASSLRHKNYGYTF
>TRBD1|TRBV12-3/TRBV12-4|14|TRBJ1-5|many
TGTGCCAGCAGTTTGGGACAGCGCAATCAGCCCCAGCATTTT
CASSLGQRNQPQHF